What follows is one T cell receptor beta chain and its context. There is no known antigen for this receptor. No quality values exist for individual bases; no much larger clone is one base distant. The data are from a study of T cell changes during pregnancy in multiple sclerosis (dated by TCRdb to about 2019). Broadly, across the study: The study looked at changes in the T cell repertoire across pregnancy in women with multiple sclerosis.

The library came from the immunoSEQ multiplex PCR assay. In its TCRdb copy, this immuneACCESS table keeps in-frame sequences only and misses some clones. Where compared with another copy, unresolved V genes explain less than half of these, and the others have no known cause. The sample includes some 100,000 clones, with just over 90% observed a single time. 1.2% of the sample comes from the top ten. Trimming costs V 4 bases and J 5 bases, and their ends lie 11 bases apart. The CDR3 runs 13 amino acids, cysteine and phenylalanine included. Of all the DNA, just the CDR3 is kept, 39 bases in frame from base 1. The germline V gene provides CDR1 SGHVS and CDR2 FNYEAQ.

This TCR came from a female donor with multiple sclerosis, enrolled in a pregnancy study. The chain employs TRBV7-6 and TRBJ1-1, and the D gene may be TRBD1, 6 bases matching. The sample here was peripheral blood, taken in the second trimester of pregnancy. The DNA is TGTGCCAGCAGCTGGCAGAGGGGGACTGAAGCTTTCTTT. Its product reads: CASSWQRGTEAFF.